This is a list of T cell receptor beta chains from one sample in a study of human T cells and chemical hapten exposure. In TCRdb, the RACE reads were re-called with MiXCR into one record per CDR3 protein. The sample has about 380,000 distinct CDR3 sequences; roughly 5% are singletons. Source: whole blood, taken in connection with sensitization to the hapten diphenylcyclopropenone (DPC). The receptors were sampled from a woman between 50 and 59 years old with alopecia areata. Some clones in this sample may be carry-over from other donors' samples. The CDR3 runs from the conserved cysteine through the conserved F or W. D genes are given only for firm matches. Where a row states a size, it is once, few, many or the class of an expanded clone; other rows omit it.

d_gene | abundance | j_gene | v_gene | len | CDR3aa | CDR3nt
TRBD2 | few | TRBJ2-3 | TRBV6-5 | 19 | CASSYSIRSLAGGTDTQYF | TGTGCCAGCAGTTACTCGATAAGGTCCCTAGCGGGGGGAACAGATACGCAGTATTTT
TRBD2 | few | TRBJ2-3 | TRBV29-1 | 17 | CSVRGTSGRASTDTQYF | TGCAGCGTGAGAGGGACTAGCGGGAGGGCTAGCACAGATACGCAGTATTTT
TRBD1 | many | TRBJ1-1 | TRBV7-9 | 16 | CASSPDRGILNTEAFF | TGTGCCAGCAGCCCAGACAGGGGGATCTTAAACACTGAAGCTTTCTTT
TRBD2 | many | TRBJ2-5 | TRBV6-6 | 16 | CASSGRIAGPQETQYF | TGTGCCAGCAGTGGCCGGATAGCGGGTCCCCAAGAGACCCAGTACTTC
NA | many | TRBJ1-5 | TRBV6-2/TRBV6-3 | 14 | CASGGMYSNQPQHF | TGTGCCAGCGGCGGAATGTATAGCAATCAGCCCCAGCATTTT
NA | many | TRBJ1-1 | TRBV29-1 | 12 | CSVEDRGTEAFF | TGCAGCGTTGAAGATCGCGGCACTGAAGCTTTCTTT
TRBD2 | NA | TRBJ2-1 | TRBV6-2/TRBV6-3 | 16 | CASSYLRGGSYNEQFF | TGTGCCAGCAGTTACTTGCGGGGGGGCTCCTACAATGAGCAGTTCTTC
TRBD1 | many | TRBJ1-1 | TRBV28 | 14 | CASSLNRGLFEAFF | TGTGCCAGCAGTTTGAACAGGGGGCTGTTTGAAGCTTTCTTT
NA | many | TRBJ2-3 | TRBV20-1 | 13 | CSARDLRSYTQYF | TGCAGTGCTAGAGATCTTAGGTCCTATACGCAGTATTTT
TRBD2 | NA | TRBJ2-5 | TRBV5-1 | 16 | CASSPGTSGPRETQYF | TGCGCCAGCAGCCCGGGGACTAGCGGGCCGCGGGAGACCCAGTACTTC
NA | NA | TRBJ1-5 | TRBV6-5 | 13 | CASTGGGGQPQHF | TGTGCCAGCACCGGCGGGGGTGGTCAGCCCCAGCATTTT
TRBD2 | many | TRBJ2-7 | TRBV6-5 | 17 | CASSYSFAGEGSYEQYF | TGTGCCAGCAGTTACTCTTTTGCGGGGGAGGGTTCCTACGAGCAGTACTTC
TRBD1 | many | TRBJ1-5 | TRBV2 | 20 | CASRRDRANSLHLSNQPQHF | TGTGCCAGCAGGCGGGACAGGGCGAACTCTCTTCACCTTAGCAATCAGCCCCAGCATTTT
NA | many | TRBJ2-2 | TRBV5-1 | 13 | CASSTGLTGELFF | TGCGCCAGCAGCACGGGACTCACCGGGGAGCTGTTTTTT
NA | few | TRBJ1-5 | TRBV7-2 | 14 | CASSEVLVRDPQHF | TGTGCCAGCAGCGAAGTCCTCGTTCGGGATCCACAGCATTTT
NA | many | TRBJ1-5 | TRBV28 | 15 | CASSLQGFWNQPQHF | TGTGCCAGCAGTCTTCAGGGTTTCTGGAATCAGCCCCAGCATTTT
TRBD1 | many | TRBJ1-4 | TRBV13 | 13 | CASRGGLDEKLFF | TGTGCCAGCAGAGGGGGCTTAGATGAAAAACTGTTTTTT
TRBD2 | many | TRBJ2-2 | TRBV27 | 16 | CASSPWTSGAVGELFF | TGTGCCAGCAGTCCCTGGACTAGCGGGGCCGTCGGGGAGCTGTTTTTT
TRBD2 | few | TRBJ2-7 | TRBV9 | 15 | CASSVGGLVGDEQYF | TGTGCCAGCAGCGTAGGGGGACTAGTCGGAGACGAGCAGTACTTC
TRBD2 | many | TRBJ2-7 | TRBV27 | 15 | CASSLSGGRALEQYF | TGTGCCAGCAGTTTATCGGGCGGGAGGGCCCTCGAGCAGTACTTC
NA | many | TRBJ1-2 | TRBV9 | 14 | CASSPGRGNYGYTF | TGTGCCAGCAGCCCCGGAAGGGGTAACTATGGCTACACCTTC
TRBD1 | many | TRBJ1-1 | TRBV6-1 | 13 | CASRDRAFTEAFF | TGTGCCAGCCGGGACAGGGCTTTCACTGAAGCTTTCTTT
TRBD1 | NA | TRBJ2-5 | TRBV10-3 | 14 | CAISGRQGVETQYF | TGTGCCATCAGTGGAAGACAGGGGGTCGAGACCCAGTACTTC
TRBD2 | many | TRBJ2-7 | TRBV18 | 17 | CASSPITSGFTSYEQYF | TGTGCCAGCTCACCAATAACTAGCGGTTTTACCTCCTACGAGCAGTACTTC
NA | many | TRBJ2-1 | TRBV12-3/TRBV12-4 | 16 | CASAGFRDESYNEQFF | TGTGCCAGCGCGGGCTTTCGGGACGAGTCCTACAATGAGCAGTTCTTC
NA | NA | TRBJ1-5 | TRBV3-1 | 14 | CASSQTGINQPQHF | TGTGCCAGCAGCCAAACGGGCATCAATCAGCCCCAGCATTTT
NA | NA | TRBJ2-7 | TRBV4-3 | 13 | CASSQDSREPQYF | TGCGCCAGCAGCCAAGATTCCCGGGAGCCGCAGTACTTC
NA | NA | TRBJ1-3 | TRBV7-9 | 16 | CASSSNRVFSGNTIYF | TGTGCCAGCAGCTCTAACAGGGTCTTCTCTGGAAACACCATATATTTT
TRBD1 | many | TRBJ1-1 | TRBV7-3 | 16 | CASSSAGTGGEGEAFF | TGTGCCAGCAGCTCCGCCGGGACAGGGGGCGAGGGTGAAGCTTTCTTT
TRBD1 | NA | TRBJ2-5 | TRBV7-9 | 15 | CASSLGAGGTETQYF | TGTGCCAGCAGCTTAGGGGCAGGGGGCACGGAGACCCAGTACTTC
NA | few | TRBJ2-7 | TRBV7-2 | 14 | CASSLDGQFREQYF | TGTGCCAGCAGCTTAGATGGACAGTTTCGCGAGCAGTACTTC
NA | many | TRBJ1-5 | TRBV12-3/TRBV12-4 | 11 | CASSFVGPQHF | TGTGCCAGCAGCTTCGTCGGGCCCCAGCATTTT
TRBD2 | NA | TRBJ2-3 | TRBV7-2 | 16 | CASSRDSGARTDTQYF | TGTGCCAGCAGCCGGGATAGCGGGGCGCGCACAGATACGCAGTATTTT
NA | NA | TRBJ2-3 | TRBV7-2 | 18 | CASSSQGEQTPSTDTQYF | TGTGCCAGCAGCTCCCAGGGAGAACAGACTCCGAGCACAGATACGCAGTATTTT
TRBD1 | few | TRBJ2-1 | TRBV2 | 20 | CASNRPEGTGYTSSYNEQFF | TGTGCCAGCAACCGACCCGAGGGGACAGGGTATACTAGCTCCTACAATGAGCAGTTCTTC
NA | few | TRBJ1-4 | TRBV7-2 | 13 | CASSSSDNEKLFF | TGTGCCAGCAGCTCGAGCGATAATGAAAAACTGTTTTTT
NA | many | TRBJ2-3 | TRBV6-1 | 15 | CASSEVGVETDTQYF | TGTGCCAGCAGTGAAGTGGGGGTTGAGACAGATACGCAGTATTTT
NA | many | TRBJ1-6 | TRBV7-9 | 14 | CASSSIRRPSPLHF | TGTGCCAGCAGCTCAATCCGCAGGCCCTCACCCCTCCACTTT
NA | many | TRBJ2-6 | TRBV12-3/TRBV12-4 | 17 | CASSLEVQSSGANVLTF | TGTGCCAGCAGTTTAGAGGTACAGAGCTCTGGGGCCAACGTCCTGACTTTC
NA | few | TRBJ2-2 | TRBV7-2 | 14 | CASSSGGAGGELFF | TGTGCCAGCAGCTCAGGGGGGGCCGGAGGGGAGCTGTTTTTT
NA | many | TRBJ2-3 | TRBV5-1 | 13 | CASSVASGDTQYF | TGCGCCAGCAGCGTAGCATCCGGAGATACGCAGTATTTT
NA | many | TRBJ2-3 | TRBV6-5 | 16 | CASGWTASQSTDTQYF | TGTGCCAGCGGATGGACGGCCTCACAAAGCACAGATACGCAGTATTTT
TRBD2 | many | TRBJ2-1 | TRBV7-6 | 16 | CASSLASGGSYNEQFF | TGTGCCAGCAGCTTAGCTAGCGGGGGCTCCTACAATGAGCAGTTCTTC
TRBD1 | many | TRBJ2-7 | TRBV12-3/TRBV12-4 | 13 | CASRDRVTYEQYF | TGTGCCAGCCGAGACAGGGTCACCTACGAGCAGTACTTC
NA | many | TRBJ1-1 | TRBV6-1 | 13 | CASSEGRQTKAFF | TGTGCCAGCAGTGAGGGGAGGCAGACCAAGGCTTTCTTT
NA | few | TRBJ1-1 | TRBV25-1 | 10 | CASEGAEAFF | TGTGCCAGCGAGGGGGCTGAAGCTTTCTTT
NA | many | TRBJ1-2 | TRBV29-1 | 15 | CSVAGKGGNYYGYTF | TGCAGCGTTGCTGGGAAGGGAGGGAATTACTATGGCTACACCTTC
TRBD2 | NA | TRBJ2-2 | TRBV14 | 17 | CASSHSGLAGVGGELFF | TGTGCCAGCAGCCACTCGGGACTAGCGGGAGTTGGCGGGGAGCTGTTTTTT
NA | many | TRBJ1-1 | TRBV10-3 | 12 | CAIKEENTEAFF | TGTGCCATTAAGGAAGAGAACACTGAAGCTTTCTTT
TRBD1 | NA | TRBJ1-5 | TRBV10-2 | 15 | CASMGTGRGNQPQHF | TGCGCCAGCATGGGGACAGGGAGGGGCAATCAGCCCCAGCATTTT
NA | NA | TRBJ2-2 | TRBV29-1 | 15 | CSVEGGKGNTGELFF | TGCAGCGTTGAAGGAGGGAAGGGGAACACCGGGGAGCTGTTTTTT
NA | many | TRBJ1-3 | TRBV5-6 | 15 | CASSSTGGSGNTIYF | TGTGCCAGCAGCTCTACGGGCGGCTCTGGAAACACCATATATTTT
NA | many | TRBJ2-4 | TRBV29-1 | 16 | CSVEDGTALAKNIQYF | TGCAGCGTTGAAGATGGAACAGCTTTAGCCAAAAACATTCAGTACTTC
NA | NA | TRBJ2-3 | TRBV20-1 | 10 | CSAEKDTQYF | TGCAGTGCTGAGAAAGATACGCAGTATTTT
NA | many | TRBJ2-1 | TRBV29-1 | 13 | CSVESGAYNEQFF | TGCAGCGTTGAATCCGGGGCCTACAATGAGCAGTTCTTC
TRBD2 | many | TRBJ2-7 | TRBV20-1 | 12 | CSASGTSYEQYF | TGCAGTGCTAGTGGGACTAGCTACGAGCAGTACTTC
NA | many | TRBJ1-4 | TRBV27 | 15 | CASSLLPFANEKLFF | TGTGCCAGCAGTTTATTGCCATTTGCTAATGAAAAACTGTTTTTT